A single sample gave rise to the 3 T cell receptor beta chains below, sequenced in a study of early T cells in non-severe SARS-CoV-2 infection. One entry per CDR3 protein results from TCRdb running MiXCR on the 5' RACE reads. The profile shows 85,000 to 100,000 distinct CDR3 sequences, about 10% of them singletons. The sequences come from whole blood, collected at baseline. These receptors came from an adult who was a healthcare worker with PCR-confirmed SARS-CoV-2 infection or an uninfected control (not recorded which).

This clonotype was recorded a few times. J is TRBJ2-1 and V is TRBV7-2; TRBD1 matches 7 bases. V shed 5 bases, J shed 7 bases, and the junction held 17 bases outside the gene matches. CDR1 and CDR2 from the germline V gene are SGHTA and FQGNSA. The CDR3 loop spans 17 amino acids. The DNA of the CDR3 is TGTGCCAGCAGCCCTCAACCCGGGCAGGGGGTGTGGAATGAGCAGTTCTTC. Protein sequence: CASSPQPGQGVWNEQFF.

J is TRBJ2-6 and V is TRBV20-1; 7 bases match TRBD2. From germline, CDR1 is DFQATT and CDR2 SNEGSKA (reference sequence). Germline trimming cut 1 base from V and 2 bases from J; bases unmatched to any gene: 8. The CDR3 is made up of 17 amino acids. For the CDR3, the DNA is TGCAGTGCTAGAGTCCCCCCCGGGAGGCCTGGGGCCAACGTCCTGACTTTC. It translates to CSARVPPGRPGANVLTF.

The J gene is TRBJ1-1, the V gene TRBV27; D not certain. V was shortened by 7 bases and J by 1 base, with 13 bases between the two germline ends. The CDR3 spans 14 residues. Germline CDR1 MNHEY, CDR2 SMNVEV (reference sequence). CDR3: CASTLRGRNTEAFF. In DNA form, the CDR3 reads TGTGCCAGCACCCTTCGGGGTCGGAACACTGAAGCTTTCTTT.